These 3 T cell receptor beta chains originate from one sample sequenced in a study of blood T cells in healthy people across ages. Sample-barcoded 5' priming and a J-beta primer mix drove a second PCR of 7 to 11 cycles. MiXCR, run by TCRdb on the 5' RACE reads, gives a single entry per CDR3 protein. The top ten hold 7.9% of the sample, which has 1.4 million to 1.5 million distinct CDR3 sequences, approximately 42% seen once. Source material: blood. Source of these receptors: a woman aged 18-29 years in good health.

The CDR3 is CASKVGPSVWGYTF. The CDR3 DNA follows: TGTGCCAGCAAAGTGGGACCGTCAGTTTGGGGCTACACCTTC. This chain links TRBV2 with TRBJ1-2, with D perhaps matching TRBD1 (5 bases). The CDR3 contains 14 residues. Trimming removed 7 bases at V and 8 bases at J, with 20 bases between. Germline V gene lookup returns CDR1 SNHLY and CDR2 FYNNEI.

Remarks on this clonotype: This may come from a read error, since a much larger clone is one base off. The V call is TRBV7-3, the J call TRBJ2-7; the match to TRBD2 covers 7 bases. Germline V CDR1 and CDR2: SGHTA, FQGTGA. CDR3 length equals 17 residues. V lost 3 bases, J lost 7 bases, and 18 bases stayed unmatched. CDR3 coding DNA: TGTGCCAGCAGCTTTCGGAGCCTAGCGGCCTCCTACAATGAGCAGTACTTC. Amino acid sequence: CASSFRSLAASYNEQYF. Full variable domain (remainder filled in from reference TRBV7-3 and TRBJ2-7): GAGVSQTPSNKVTEKGKYVELRCDPISGHTALYWYRQSLGQGPEFLIYFQGTGAADDSGLPNDRFFAVRPEGSVSTLKIQRTERGDSAVYLCASSFRSLAASYNEQYFGPGTRLTVT.

The sample holds a few counts of this clonotype. The gene calls are TRBV20-1 and TRBJ2-3, with D perhaps TRBD1 (5 bases). CDR3 length: 12 amino acids. With 6 bases removed from V and 5 bases from J, the gap between germline ends came to 12 bases. CDR1 is DFQATT, CDR2 SNEGSKA, per germline (reference sequence). The CDR3 is CSAKGDRDTQYF. The DNA of the CDR3 is TGCAGTGCCAAAGGCGACAGAGATACGCAGTATTTT.